The rows below give T cell receptor beta chains drawn from one sample of a study of blood T cell repertoires in COVID-19. Assay used: immunoSEQ multiplex PCR; TCRdb lists only in-frame clones, some missing. The sample shows around 75,000 clones, approximately 80% of them seen only once. Sequencing was carried out using peripheral blood. The source is a middle-aged man with COVID-19, enrolled during active disease. The CDR3 runs from the conserved cysteine through the conserved F or W. The D gene is left open where the match is weak. Expanded clones get a size class; other rows say once, few or many, or leave the size out.

v_gene	abundance	d_gene	j_gene	len	CDR3aa	CDR3nt
TRBV15	.	.	TRBJ2-2	13	CATSGLSTGELFF	TGTGCCACCAGTGGGCTGAGCACCGGGGAGCTGTTTTTT
TRBV19	.	.	TRBJ2-5	15	CASSIAGGPGETQYF	TGTGCCAGTAGTATAGCGGGGGGCCCGGGGGAGACCCAGTACTTC
TRBV5-5	.	TRBD2	TRBJ2-7	16	CASSSSFLSGAYEQYF	TGTGCCAGCAGCTCCAGTTTTTTGAGCGGGGCCTACGAGCAGTACTTC
TRBV4-3	.	TRBD1	TRBJ1-2	16	CASSQNGQGGNYGYTF	TGCGCCAGCAGCCAAAACGGACAGGGGGGTAACTATGGCTACACCTTC
TRBV10-2	few	.	TRBJ1-2	13	CASSESAAYGYTF	TGCGCCAGCAGTGAGTCGGCGGCTTATGGCTACACCTTC
TRBV5-1	.	TRBD2	TRBJ2-2	18	CASSSTTRTSGLRGELFF	TGCGCCAGCAGCTCCACGACAAGGACTAGCGGATTACGCGGGGAGCTGTTTTTT
TRBV29-1	.	TRBD1	TRBJ1-5	13	CSVGQDSNQPQHF	TGCAGCGTGGGACAGGATAGCAATCAGCCCCAGCATTTT
TRBV19	.	.	TRBJ2-2	15	CASFRLGGNTGELFF	TGTGCCAGTTTTCGTTTAGGAGGGAACACCGGGGAGCTGTTTTTT
TRBV3-1/TRBV3-2	.	.	TRBJ2-1	16	CASSQEAGQSYNEQFF	TGTGCCAGCAGCCAAGAGGCAGGGCAATCCTACAATGAGCAGTTCTTC
TRBV6-6	.	TRBD1	TRBJ2-2	16	CASRNYRGRRSGELFF	TGTGCCAGCAGAAACTACAGGGGGCGCCGATCCGGGGAGCTGTTTTTT
TRBV14	.	.	TRBJ1-6	14	CASSRSGKNSPLHF	TGTGCCAGCAGCCGGTCAGGGAAGAATTCACCCCTCCACTTT
TRBV9	.	TRBD1	TRBJ2-7	11	CASGTGVEQYF	TGTGCCAGCGGGACAGGTGTCGAGCAGTACTTC
TRBV7-3	.	TRBD1	TRBJ1-2	13	CASTFQGARGYTF	TGTGCCAGCACCTTTCAGGGGGCGCGAGGCTACACCTTC
TRBV7-3	.	TRBD1	TRBJ2-2	16	CASSPTGVAGTGELFF	TGTGCCAGCAGCCCGACAGGGGTTGCGGGAACCGGGGAGCTGTTTTTT
TRBV6-2/TRBV6-3	once	TRBD2	TRBJ2-1	17	CASSGTSGGPPNNEQFF	TGTGCCAGCAGTGGAACTAGCGGGGGCCCACCTAACAATGAGCAGTTCTTC
TRBV5-1	.	.	TRBJ2-3	14	CASSLGLTGDTQYF	TGCGCCAGCAGCTTGGGACTCACCGGGGATACGCAGTATTTT
TRBV19	.	TRBD2	TRBJ2-7	14	CASSGGGTSYEQYF	TGTGCCAGTAGCGGGGGGGGTACCTCCTACGAGCAGTACTTC
TRBV30	.	.	TRBJ1-3	13	CAWIRDSGNTIYF	TGTGCCTGGATACGGGACTCTGGAAACACCATATATTTT
TRBV6-5	.	.	TRBJ2-7	12	CASSQNRDEQYF	TGTGCCAGCAGCCAGAACAGGGACGAGCAGTACTTC
TRBV4-2	.	TRBD2	TRBJ2-5	19	CASSQDLLAGGPYQETQYF	TGTGCCAGCAGCCAAGATCTGCTAGCGGGGGGTCCGTACCAAGAGACCCAGTACTTC
TRBV11-2	.	TRBD1	TRBJ1-4	17	CASSLGQGRVVGEKLFF	TGTGCCAGCAGCTTAGGACAGGGAAGGGTCGTGGGTGAAAAACTGTTTTTT
TRBV18	.	TRBD1	TRBJ1-1	16	CASSPPQGAGGTEAFF	TGTGCCAGCTCACCACCGCAGGGGGCAGGAGGTACTGAAGCTTTCTTT
TRBV18	once	.	TRBJ2-1	13	CATTPSSYNEQFF	TGTGCCACCACCCCTAGCTCCTACAATGAGCAGTTCTTC
TRBV7-9	.	TRBD2	TRBJ2-7	13	CASTTGGSYEQYF	TGTGCCAGCACAACGGGAGGTTCCTACGAGCAGTACTTC
TRBV5-4	.	.	TRBJ2-5	12	CASSRTEETQYF	TGTGCCAGCAGCCGGACTGAAGAGACCCAGTACTTC
TRBV13	.	.	TRBJ2-1	17	CASSFSWGKSSYNEQFF	TGTGCCAGCAGCTTCAGTTGGGGCAAGAGCTCCTACAATGAGCAGTTCTTC
TRBV7-6	.	TRBD1	TRBJ2-3	14	CASSLGQGIDTQYF	TGTGCCAGCAGCTTAGGACAGGGAATAGATACGCAGTATTTT
TRBV4-3	.	.	TRBJ2-6	18	CASSQESFGGSGANVLTF	TGCGCCAGCAGCCAAGAGAGTTTTGGAGGGTCTGGGGCCAACGTCCTGACTTTC
TRBV6-1	.	TRBD2	TRBJ2-2	15	CASSEGGGGTGELFF	TGTGCCAGCAGTGAAGGCGGGGGAGGCACCGGGGAGCTGTTTTTT
TRBV5-1	.	.	TRBJ2-7	14	CASRRRDSTYEQYF	TGCGCCAGCAGGCGGCGGGACAGCACCTACGAGCAGTACTTC
TRBV24-1	few	.	TRBJ2-3	13	CATSEADTDTQYF	TGTGCCACCAGTGAGGCAGACACAGATACGCAGTATTTT
TRBV7-9	once	.	TRBJ1-2	13	CASSLLRFFGYTF	TGTGCCAGCAGCTTATTGAGGTTTTTTGGCTACACCTTC
TRBV28	.	.	TRBJ1-3	19	CASSSFGGTGRDSGNTIYF	TGTGCCAGCAGTTCATTTGGTGGGACTGGGAGGGACTCTGGAAACACCATATATTTT
TRBV6-5	.	TRBD1	TRBJ1-2	14	CASSLQGGRAGYTF	TGTGCCAGCAGCCTTCAGGGGGGCAGGGCTGGCTACACCTTC
TRBV5-1	.	TRBD2	TRBJ2-3	16	CASSLARGRGAPSQYF	TGCGCCAGCAGCTTGGCCCGGGGGCGGGGGGCCCCGTCGCAGTATTTT
TRBV15	few	TRBD1	TRBJ1-5	18	CATSTAGTGADSNQPQHF	TGTGCCACCAGCACCGCCGGGACAGGGGCTGATAGCAATCAGCCCCAGCATTTT
TRBV16	.	.	TRBJ1-5	14	CASSRSDSNQPQHF	TGTGCCAGCTCTAGGAGTGATAGCAATCAGCCCCAGCATTTT
TRBV6-6	once	.	TRBJ1-2	14	CASSRSQGNYGYTF	TGTGCCAGCAGTCGCTCGCAGGGGAACTATGGCTACACCTTC
TRBV19	few	.	TRBJ2-1	14	CASSIDPASGEQFF	TGTGCCAGTAGTATAGATCCGGCTTCAGGTGAGCAGTTCTTC
TRBV10-1	few	.	TRBJ2-2	14	CASSVGQNTGELFF	TGCGCCAGCAGTGTGGGACAAAACACCGGGGAGCTGTTTTTT
TRBV7-9	.	.	TRBJ1-4	15	CASSLWRRLNEKLFF	TGTGCCAGCAGCTTATGGAGGCGGCTTAATGAAAAACTGTTTTTT